Listed here are 25 T cell receptor beta chains from one sample, sequenced in a study of T cells after yellow fever vaccination. TCRdb re-called the 5' RACE reads through MiXCR, storing one row per CDR3 protein. This table holds 340,000 or so distinct CDR3 sequences, around 13% found once. This specimen was CD4+ T cells sorted from PBMCs, taken 15 days after the yellow fever booster vaccination. The source is a man aged 18 to 29 who received the YFV17D yellow fever vaccine.

This clonotype has just a few counts. The V gene is TRBV7-2, the J gene TRBJ1-2; D not resolved. The CDR3 contains 14 residues. Trimming left V 5 bases short and J 3 bases short, with 13 bases between. Germline lookup yields CDR1 SGHTA and CDR2 FQGNSA. CDR3 DNA: TGTGCCAGCAGCCCCGGACCATGGGACTATGGCTACACCTTC. Protein product: CASSPGPWDYGYTF.

The chain carries TRBV29-1 and TRBJ1-2, with D unresolved. Trimming stripped 6 bases from V and 2 bases from J, with 7 bases between. Germline V gives CDR1 SQVTM, CDR2 ANQGSEA. This CDR3 is 11 amino acids long. The CDR3 sequence: CSVEINYGYTF. The CDR3 DNA is TGCAGCGTAGAGATAAACTATGGCTACACCTTC.

As DNA, the CDR3 is TGCGCCAGCAGCTTGGATCCGGGGGGCTCGGAGACCCAGTACTTC. Translated: CASSLDPGGSETQYF. The chain couples TRBV5-1 to TRBJ2-5; weak D call: TRBD2 (7 bases). Trimming took 0 bases from V and 5 from J, leaving 14 bases between them. Germline CDR1 SGHRS, CDR2 YFSETQ. CDR3 length equals 15 residues.

This clonotype appeared a few times. The genes are TRBV29-1 and TRBJ2-3; maybe TRBD1 (5 bases). Trimming cost V 5 bases and J 0 bases, with 9 bases left between them. CDR3 length equals 13 residues. Germline V gene data show CDR1 as SQVTM and CDR2 as ANQGSEA. CDR3 in DNA: TGCAGCGTTACAGGAGCTAGCACAGATACGCAGTATTTT. This translates into CSVTGASTDTQYF.

This clonotype was seen more than once but under ten times. V is TRBV24-1 and J is TRBJ2-5; D perhaps matches TRBD1 (6 bases). Germline CDR1 and CDR2: KGHDR and SFDVKD. V lost 3 bases to trimming and J lost 3 bases, with 7 bases between them. The CDR3 is 13 residues long. The chain's CDR3 is CATSDPGEETQYF. The DNA of the CDR3 is TGTGCCACCAGTGATCCAGGGGAAGAGACCCAGTACTTC.

There are a few counts of this clonotype. The chain couples TRBV7-2 to TRBJ2-3; D is perhaps TRBD1 or TRBD2 (5 bases each). Germline loops: CDR1 SGHTA, CDR2 FQGNSA. CDR3 size: 15 residues. The V gene lost 7 bases and the J gene lost 2 bases, with 16 bases spanning the gap. CDR3 nucleotides: TGTGCCAGCAAACCCCCAGGGACCTCCACAGATACGCAGTATTTT. This sequence encodes CASKPPGTSTDTQYF.

Only a few counts were recorded for this clonotype. The rearrangement joins TRBV29-1 to TRBJ2-3; 11 nucleotides align to TRBD2. V was clipped by 4 bases and J by 5 bases; unmatched bases: 8. The length of the CDR3 is 15 residues. Germline-derived CDR1 and CDR2 are SQVTM and ANQGSEA. This CDR3 reads CSVVTSGGPGDTQYF. The CDR3 nucleotides read TGCAGCGTTGTTACTAGCGGGGGCCCTGGAGATACGCAGTATTTT.

The rearrangement links TRBV28 to TRBJ2-5, with D possibly matching TRBD2 (6 bases). Germline V lookup: CDR1 MDHEN, CDR2 SYDVKM. V was trimmed by 5 bases and J by 4 bases, leaving 17 bases between them. The CDR3 has 15 residues. The CDR3 region is CASSPGGEAVETQYF. CDR3 nucleotide sequence: TGTGCCAGCAGTCCTGGCGGGGAAGCAGTAGAGACCCAGTACTTC.

This clonotype has only a few counts. The V gene is TRBV5-1, the J gene TRBJ2-7; 9 bases are shared with TRBD2. Germline V gene sequence: CDR1 SGHRS, CDR2 YFSETQ. The CDR3 runs to 15 residues. The ends lost 1 base at V and 1 base at J; junction bases unmatched: 3. The DNA for the CDR3 is TGCGCCAGCAGCTTGTTAGCGGGGGAGTCCTACGAGCAGTACTTC. This gives the protein CASSLLAGESYEQYF.

This clonotype was recorded at least ten times. The J gene is TRBJ2-1, the V gene TRBV24-1, with TRBD1 matching 9 bases. Per germline, CDR1 KGHDR and CDR2 SFDVKD. The CDR3 length is 14 residues. V lost 4 bases to trimming and J lost 8 bases; unmatched junction nucleotides: 5. CDR3 amino acids: CATSEGDRAHEQFF. DNA for the CDR3: TGTGCCACCAGTGAGGGGGACAGGGCCCATGAGCAGTTCTTC.

The V call is TRBV28, the J call TRBJ1-1; D is perhaps TRBD1 (5 bases). The CDR3 is 11 amino acids. The V and J ends lost 7 bases and 7 bases respectively, with 10 bases between them. The germline V gene encodes CDR1 MDHEN and CDR2 SYDVKM. CDR3 residues: CASTERGEAFF. For the CDR3, the DNA is TGTGCCAGCACCGAGAGGGGTGAAGCTTTCTTT.

The rearrangement links TRBV15 to TRBJ2-5, with a tentative D call TRBD2 (7 bases). This CDR3 contains 15 residues. The germline gives CDR1 LNHNV, CDR2 YYDKDF (reference sequence). The V and J ends lost 4 bases and 3 bases respectively, with 15 bases between them. The DNA of the CDR3 is TGTGCCACCAGCAAAGGGGGGGGTCGGAAAGAGACCCAGTACTTC. Residues: CATSKGGGRKETQYF.

This clonotype was detected a few times. The chain recombines TRBV7-2 with TRBJ2-7; 8 bases agree with TRBD1. The CDR3 loop spans 14 amino acids. Germline CDR1 and CDR2: SGHTA and FQGNSA. V lost 3 bases and J lost 4; bases outside the gene matches: 5. The CDR3 sequence is CASSFGQGVYEQYF. The CDR3 nucleotides are TGTGCCAGCAGCTTCGGACAGGGTGTTTACGAGCAGTACTTC.

In its sample, this clonotype was seen a few times. The genes are TRBV30 and TRBJ1-4; 8 nucleotides match TRBD1. Germline V gives CDR1 GTSNPN, CDR2 SVGIG (reference sequence). The CDR3 runs 13 residues. Trimming cost V 5 bases and J 6 bases; bases outside gene matches: 5. The CDR3 region is CAWAKDRDEKLFF. The CDR3 DNA sequence: TGTGCCTGGGCAAAGGACAGGGATGAAAAACTGTTTTTT.

The chain combines TRBV5-1 with TRBJ2-7; 7 positions match TRBD1. Per the germline V gene, CDR1 is SGHRS and CDR2 is YFSETQ. Unmatched junction bases numbered 5, after V lost 3 bases and J lost 5 bases. The CDR3 has 13 amino acids. CDR3 in amino acids: CASSWGTVNEQYF. The CDR3 DNA reads as TGCGCCAGCAGCTGGGGGACAGTAAACGAGCAGTACTTC.

This clonotype was seen a handful of times. V and J are TRBV5-1 and TRBJ2-2, with a possible D match to TRBD2 (5 bases). V was shortened by 7 bases and J by 1 base, with 8 bases between the two germline ends. The germline gives CDR1 SGHRS, CDR2 YFSETQ. The CDR3 has 13 residues. CDR3 sequence reads: CASVRGNTGELFF. The CDR3 bases are TGCGCCAGCGTCCGGGGGAACACCGGGGAGCTGTTTTTT.

This clonotype has more than one count but fewer than ten. V gene TRBV7-3 combines with J gene TRBJ2-1; 10 bases match TRBD2. The CDR3 runs 13 residues. Trimming took 0 bases from V and 15 from J; bases not matched to a gene: 5. Germline lookup yields CDR1 SGHTA and CDR2 FQGTGA. The CDR3 DNA is TGTGCCAGCAGCTTAACTACTAGCGGGGTTACGTTCTTC. This translates into CASSLTTSGVTFF. The full variable domain, rest sourced from reference TRBV7-3 and TRBJ2-1, is GAGVSQTPSNKVTEKGKYVELRCDPISGHTALYWYRQSLGQGPEFLIYFQGTGAADDSGLPNDRFFAVRPEGSVSTLKIQRTERGDSAVYLCASSLTTSGVTFFGPGTRLTVL.

The chain recombines TRBV5-5 with TRBJ2-5, with 8 bases lining up with TRBD2. Germline V gene data show CDR1 as SGHKS and CDR2 as YYEKEE (reference sequence). Germline trimming cut 1 base from V and 3 bases from J; bases unmatched to any gene: 2. CDR3 size: 14 residues. The CDR3 is CASSLTAGEETQYF. The CDR3 DNA follows: TGTGCCAGCAGCTTGACAGCGGGGGAAGAGACCCAGTACTTC.

This clonotype was seen more than once but under ten times. The chain combines TRBV28 with TRBJ2-1; the D gene is possibly TRBD2 (5 bases). This CDR3 region has 12 residues. V lost 4 bases and J lost 15, with 16 bases in between. The germline CDR1 and CDR2 sequences are MDHEN and SYDVKM. Here the CDR3 DNA reads TGTGCCAGCAGTTCCACACGGGTCGAGGGGTTCTTC. It encodes CASSSTRVEGFF. Full variable domain (missing parts from reference TRBV28 and TRBJ2-1): DVKVTQSSRYLVKRTGEKVFLECVQDMDHENMFWYRQDPGLGLRLIYFSYDVKMKEKGDIPEGYSVSREKKERFSLILESASTNQTSMYLCASSSTRVEGFFGPGTRLTVL.

This clonotype was seen a handful of times. This chain connects TRBV7-3 to TRBJ1-1, with TRBD1 as a possible D gene (5 bases). Germline CDR1 is SGHTA and CDR2 is FQGTGA. The ends were cut back, 1 base at V and 2 bases at J, with 11 bases in the middle. The CDR3 sequence is 15 residues long. The CDR3 nucleotides are TGTGCCAGCAGCTTAATGGCGGGGGGAAACACTGAAGCTTTCTTT. Translated, it gives CASSLMAGGNTEAFF.

The rearrangement links TRBV4-2 to TRBJ1-1; D possibly corresponds to TRBD1 (5 bases). Trimming removed 7 bases from V and 10 bases from J, with 16 bases in between. The CDR3 consists of 12 residues. Germline CDR1 and CDR2: LGHNA and YNFKEQ. CDR3 protein: CASTSGRGVAFF. The CDR3 DNA sequence: TGTGCCAGCACGTCAGGTCGGGGGGTAGCTTTCTTT.

In its sample, this clonotype was seen a few times. The V gene is TRBV4-2, the J gene TRBJ2-2; either TRBD1 or TRBD2 may fit D (5 bases each). Germline-derived CDR1 and CDR2 are LGHNA and YNFKEQ. Trimming stripped 0 bases from V and 8 bases from J, with 10 bases between. The CDR3 covers 14 residues. Here the CDR3 DNA reads TGTGCCAGCAGCCAAGAGGGGGTATGGGGGGAGCTGTTTTTT. Protein product: CASSQEGVWGELFF.

This clonotype turned up a few times. The rearrangement uses TRBV4-3 and TRBJ1-1, with TRBD1 identical over 7 bases. V shed 4 bases, J shed 1 base, and the junction held 6 bases outside the gene matches. CDR1 is LGHNA and CDR2 is YSLEER in the germline V gene. This CDR3 has 15 amino acids. As DNA, the CDR3 is TGCGCCAGCAGCCCTCAGGGGGGTACGAACACTGAAGCTTTCTTT. This gives the protein CASSPQGGTNTEAFF.

V usage is TRBV30 and J usage is TRBJ2-3; no definite D call. V lost 3 bases, J lost 6 bases, and 4 bases lay in between. The CDR3 is made up of 10 amino acids. Germline CDR1 is GTSNPN and CDR2 is SVGIG (reference sequence). The CDR3 DNA sequence: TGTGCCTGGAGGGGGGATACGCAGTATTTT. Translating it yields CAWRGDTQYF.

This clonotype showed up just once. This sequence joins TRBV12-3 or TRBV12-4 and TRBJ1-3; D perhaps matches TRBD1 (5 bases). V was clipped by 5 bases and J by 3 bases, with 11 bases between them. The CDR3 totals 14 residues. CDR3 sequence (DNA): TGTGCCAGCAGTATCCGGGACGGTGGAAACACCATATATTTT. Amino acids: CASSIRDGGNTIYF.